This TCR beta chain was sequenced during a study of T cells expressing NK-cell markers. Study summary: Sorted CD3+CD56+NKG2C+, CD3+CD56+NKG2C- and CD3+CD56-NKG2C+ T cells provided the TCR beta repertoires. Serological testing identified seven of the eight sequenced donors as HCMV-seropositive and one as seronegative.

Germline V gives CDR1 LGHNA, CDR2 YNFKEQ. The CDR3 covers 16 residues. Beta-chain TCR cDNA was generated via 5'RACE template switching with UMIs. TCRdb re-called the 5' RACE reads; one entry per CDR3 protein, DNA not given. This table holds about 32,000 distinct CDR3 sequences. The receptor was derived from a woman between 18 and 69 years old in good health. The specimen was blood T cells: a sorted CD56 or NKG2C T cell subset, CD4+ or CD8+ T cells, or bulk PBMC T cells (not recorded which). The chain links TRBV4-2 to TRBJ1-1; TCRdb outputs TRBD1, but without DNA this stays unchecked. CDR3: CASSQEGRTGYTEAFF.